This passage covers 21 T cell receptor beta chains from one sample sequenced in a study of blood T cell repertoires in COVID-19. The table came from immunoSEQ multiplex PCR; TCRdb's copy has only in-frame clones and leaves some out. The table has roughly 130,000 clones, 86% seen once. Sequenced input: PBMCs or T cells enriched from blood (not recorded which). These receptors all stem from a woman aged 50 to 65 who had recovered from COVID-19.

The rearrangement links TRBV19 to TRBJ1-3, with D possibly being TRBD1 (6 bases). The CDR3 totals 14 residues. Trimming stripped 9 bases from V and 2 bases from J, with 14 bases between. Germline CDR1 reads LNHDA; CDR2 reads SQIVND (reference sequence). The CDR3 loop reads CASDTGSTGNTIYF. The CDR3 nucleotides read TGTGCCAGCGACACAGGGAGTACTGGAAACACCATATATTTT.

The gene calls are TRBV11-2 and TRBJ2-7; 8 bases fit TRBD2. Trimming at V came to 3 bases and at J to 5 bases, leaving 6 bases not matched to a gene. The germline CDR1 and CDR2 sequences are SGHAT and FQNNGV. The CDR3 has 14 residues. The CDR3 is CASSFTVGGDEQYF. The CDR3, as DNA: TGTGCCAGCAGCTTCACCGTCGGGGGGGACGAGCAGTACTTC.

V usage is TRBV29-1 and J usage is TRBJ2-3, with 7 bases lining up with TRBD1. With V trimmed by 2 bases and J by 4 bases, 3 bases remained unmatched. Germline CDR1 is SQVTM and CDR2 is ANQGSEA. The CDR3 loop spans 13 amino acids. The CDR3 sequence is CSVERQGSDTQYF. In nucleotides, the CDR3 is TGCAGCGTTGAAAGACAGGGATCAGATACGCAGTATTTT.

The chain is built from TRBV2 and TRBJ1-5; TRBD1 is a possible D gene (6 bases). This CDR3 has 15 residues. The germline V and J ends were trimmed by 7 bases and 2 bases, with 15 bases remaining between them. Per the germline V gene, CDR1 is SNHLY and CDR2 is FYNNEI. CDR3 in amino acids: CASNLQGWGNQPQHF. The CDR3 nucleotides read TGTGCCAGCAACCTACAGGGATGGGGCAATCAGCCCCAGCATTTT.

The rearrangement links TRBV9 to TRBJ1-6; D gene uncertain. V was trimmed by 4 bases and J by 3 bases, leaving 11 bases between them. The CDR3 loop spans 15 amino acids. Germline V lookup: CDR1 SGDLS, CDR2 YYNGEE. CDR3 in DNA: TGTGCCAGCAGCCCACGGACTGGCTATAATTCACCCCTCCACTTT. Its translation is CASSPRTGYNSPLHF.

Note on this clone: One end of the junction varies from germline; a read error may be responsible. The chain employs TRBV7-2 and TRBJ2-7; 7 nucleotides align to TRBD1. The CDR3 sequence is 12 residues long. Germline CDR1 is SGHTA and CDR2 is FQGNSA. CDR3 DNA: TGTGCCAGCAGCTTAGCGTCCGGGACAGAAGTTTTC. Residues: CASSLASGTEVF.

The V and J genes are TRBV6-5 and TRBJ2-6, with D maybe TRBD1 (5 bases). V lost 7 bases and J lost 4, with 14 bases in between. The CDR3 consists of 15 residues. Germline V gene data show CDR1 as MNHEY and CDR2 as SVGAGI. This CDR3 reads CASILQALGANVLTF. CDR3 sequence (DNA): TGTGCCAGCATCCTACAGGCGTTGGGGGCCAACGTCCTGACTTTC.

V is TRBV4-3 and J is TRBJ1-2, with a possible D match to TRBD1 (5 bases). V lost 0 bases to trimming and J lost 4 bases, with 12 bases between them. The length of the CDR3 is 15 residues. Germline-derived CDR1 and CDR2 are LGHNA and YSLEER. The CDR3 DNA follows: TGCGCCAGCAGCCAAGATCGTACGGGGGGCTATGGCTACACCTTC. It yields the protein CASSQDRTGGYGYTF.

The gene calls are TRBV7-9 and TRBJ1-3; TRBD1 might be the D (5 bases). CDR1 and CDR2 (germline): SEHNR, FQNEAQ (reference sequence). The CDR3 sequence is 18 residues long. Trimming pared 2 bases from V and 0 bases from J, leaving 17 bases between. CDR3 DNA sequence: TGTGCCAGCAGCTTACCCCAGTATGGGGGGACCTCTGGAAACACCATATATTTT. Its translation: CASSLPQYGGTSGNTIYF.

This rearrangement joins TRBV7-9 to TRBJ2-1, with TRBD2 identical over 10 bases. The CDR3 has 15 residues. The germline gives CDR1 SEHNR, CDR2 FQNEAQ (reference sequence). V lost 5 bases to trimming and J lost 5 bases; unmatched junction nucleotides: 6. The CDR3 DNA sequence: TGTGCCAGCAGCCCCAGGCTAGCGGGGGACAATGAGCAGTTCTTC. Its protein is CASSPRLAGDNEQFF.

The V call is TRBV7-3, the J call TRBJ2-3, with D perhaps TRBD1 (5 bases). V was pared by 0 bases and J by 0 bases, with 7 bases between. The CDR3 runs 15 residues. CDR1 is SGHTA, CDR2 FQGTGA, per germline. The CDR3 loop is CASSLTPGSTDTQYF. The DNA for the CDR3 is TGTGCCAGCAGCTTAACCCCAGGGAGCACAGATACGCAGTATTTT.

This rearrangement joins TRBV5-1 to TRBJ1-4, with TRBD1 matching over 9 bases. Per germline, CDR1 SGHRS and CDR2 YFSETQ. J lost 5 bases, V lost 3 bases, and 5 bases had no gene match. The CDR3 is made up of 15 amino acids. CDR3 amino acids: CASSSAGTGNEKLFF. CDR3 in DNA: TGCGCCAGCAGCTCTGCAGGGACAGGGAATGAAAAACTGTTTTTT.

This chain uses TRBV11-3 with TRBJ1-1, with 7 bases lining up with TRBD1. CDR3 size: 15 residues. Germline CDR1 and CDR2: SGHNT and YENEEA. Germline trimming cut 1 base from V and 8 bases from J; bases unmatched to any gene: 10. The CDR3 sequence: CASSLGQQGPWEAFF. CDR3 in DNA: TGTGCCAGCAGCTTAGGCCAACAGGGGCCCTGGGAAGCTTTCTTT.

The chain joins TRBV7-2 to TRBJ1-5; possibly TRBD1 for D (5 bases). The CDR3 extends over 14 amino acids. V lost 6 bases and J lost 7, with 16 bases in between. CDR1 and CDR2 from the germline V gene are SGHTA and FQGNSA. This CDR3 reads CASSNRQGRQPQHF. The CDR3, as DNA: TGTGCCAGCAGTAACAGGCAGGGAAGGCAGCCCCAGCATTTT.

This clone was counted a few times. The chain couples TRBV11-3 to TRBJ2-3; no clear D. The V and J ends lost 10 bases and 2 bases respectively, with 13 bases between them. From germline, CDR1 is SGHNT and CDR2 YENEEA. The CDR3 totals 13 residues. The CDR3 reads CAKASRSTDTQYF. The CDR3 DNA follows: TGTGCCAAGGCCAGCAGGTCCACAGATACGCAGTATTTT.

V usage is TRBV3-1 (or the pseudogene TRBV3-2) and J usage is TRBJ1-3, with a tentative D call TRBD1 (5 bases). The germline V gene encodes CDR1 LGHDT and CDR2 YNNKEL (reference sequence). Between the trimmed V and J ends, which lost 0 bases and 4 bases, there was a span of 10 bases. CDR3 length: 15 residues. The CDR3 DNA reads TGTGCCAGCAGCCAAGAGGGCGGGGCCGGAAACACCATATATTTT. Its translation is CASSQEGGAGNTIYF.

V usage is TRBV19 and J usage is TRBJ1-1; 8 bases line up with TRBD1. Unmatched junction bases numbered 3, after V lost 3 bases and J lost 0 bases. Germline V lookup: CDR1 LNHDA, CDR2 SQIVND (reference sequence). CDR3 size: 15 residues. The CDR3 DNA reads TGTGCCAGTAGTATTCAGGGGGCTGTGAACACTGAAGCTTTCTTT. Translation: CASSIQGAVNTEAFF.

The chain recombines TRBV19 with TRBJ2-7, with TRBD1 as a possible D gene (6 bases). In germline, CDR1 is LNHDA, CDR2 SQIVND (reference sequence). V dropped 3 bases and J dropped 3 bases, with 12 bases sitting between them. The CDR3 consists of 14 residues. DNA for the CDR3: TGTGCCAGTAGTATTGTGGCAGGGGACTACGAGCAGTACTTC. Translated: CASSIVAGDYEQYF. Supplemented by reference TRBV19 and TRBJ2-7, the full variable domain reads DGGITQSPKYLFRKEGQNVTLSCEQNLNHDAMYWYRQDPGQGLRLIYYSQIVNDFQKGDIAEGYSVSREKKESFPLTVTSAQKNPTAFYLCASSIVAGDYEQYFGPGTRLTVT.

The chain combines TRBV7-9 with TRBJ1-5; D ambiguous. Germline values: CDR1 SEHNR, CDR2 FQNEAQ (reference sequence). The V end was cut by 3 bases, the J end by 6 bases, with 6 bases between. The length of the CDR3 is 12 residues. The CDR3 spells CASSFPSQPQHF. In DNA form, the CDR3 reads TGTGCCAGCAGCTTTCCGAGTCAGCCCCAGCATTTT.

V is TRBV7-2 and J is TRBJ1-2; D is possibly TRBD1 (6 bases). Per germline, CDR1 SGHTA and CDR2 FQGNSA. The V and J ends lost 2 bases and 6 bases respectively, with 13 bases between them. This CDR3 has 14 residues. The CDR3 here is CASSLPAGVHGYTF. The DNA of the CDR3 is TGTGCCAGCAGCTTACCCGCAGGGGTCCATGGCTACACCTTC.

This chain uses TRBV14 with TRBJ1-3; D perhaps matches TRBD1 (5 bases). V lost 0 bases, J lost 5 bases, and 11 bases lay in between. Germline CDR1 and CDR2: SGHDN and FVKESK. The CDR3 sequence is 15 residues long. The CDR3 is CASSQEGRGRNTIYF. CDR3 coding DNA: TGTGCCAGCAGCCAAGAAGGGAGGGGACGAAACACCATATATTTT.